This T cell receptor beta chain was documented in a study of CD8+ T cells in alopecia areata. The wider study: Twice a day, 5 to 10 mg of oral tofacitinib was administered to treated patients. Severity among treated patients was scored by the percentage of scalp area affected. Study results and caveats: Scalp and blood retained many expanded lesional clones during tofacitinib.

As to treatment: oral pan-JAK inhibitor, 5-10 mg twice daily. Following extraction, RNA underwent reverse transcription to cDNA, which served as the sequencing template. The protocol was immunoSEQ multiplex PCR, while the TCRdb copy is restricted to in-frame clones and leaves out a portion. The sample records 120,000 to 150,000 clones, around 82% being singletons. For this clone: Its antigen is not known.

V lost 8 bases and J lost 4; bases outside the gene matches: 15. Germline-derived CDR1 and CDR2 are MNHEY and SMNVEV (reference sequence). CDR3 length: 16 amino acids. This chain links TRBV27 with TRBJ1-2, with 8 bases identical to TRBD1. This TCR came from a human donor with alopecia areata. The specimen comprised CD8+ T cells sorted from blood, sampled at week 4, from a patient treated with tofacitinib. The CDR3 region has the DNA TGTGCCAGCGGATCGAACCCGGGACAGGAGTCCTATGGCTACACCTTC. Protein: CASGSNPGQESYGYTF.